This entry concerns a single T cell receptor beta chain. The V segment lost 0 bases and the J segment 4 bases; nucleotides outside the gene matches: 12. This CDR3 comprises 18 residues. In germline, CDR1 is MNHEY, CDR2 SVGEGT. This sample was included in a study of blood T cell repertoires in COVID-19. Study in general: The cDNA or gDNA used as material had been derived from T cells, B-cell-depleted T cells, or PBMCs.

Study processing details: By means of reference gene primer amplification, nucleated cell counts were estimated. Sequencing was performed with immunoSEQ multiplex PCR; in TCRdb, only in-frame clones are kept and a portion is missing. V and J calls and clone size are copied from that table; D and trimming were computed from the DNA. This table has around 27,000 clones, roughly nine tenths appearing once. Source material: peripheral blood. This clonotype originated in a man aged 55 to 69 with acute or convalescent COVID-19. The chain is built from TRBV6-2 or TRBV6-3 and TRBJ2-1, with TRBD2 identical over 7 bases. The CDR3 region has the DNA TGTGCCAGCAGTTACTCCACCCTCCCGCGGGAGCGTTACAATGAGCAGTTCTTC. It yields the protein CASSYSTLPRERYNEQFF.